A selection of T cell receptor beta chains follows, all from one sample in a study of sequential checkpoint blockade in melanoma. This table comes from immunoSEQ multiplex PCR, and its TCRdb copy is limited to in-frame clones, with some not included. In the table there are under 45,000 clones, approximately 84% of which are singletons. Source: CD8+ T cells sorted from blood (inferred from file names), taken from a patient given nivolumab and ipilimumab in sequence. These TCRs come from a human donor with melanoma. Both conserved end residues are part of each CDR3. D genes are given only for firm matches. The size entry is marked missing in some rows and otherwise reads once, few, many or a size class.

clone size	V gene	J gene	D gene	CDR3 protein	CDR3 DNA
.	TRBV5-8	TRBJ2-5	.	CASSWRGGEETQYF	TGTGCCAGCAGCTGGAGGGGTGGCGAGGAGACCCAGTACTTC
.	TRBV2	TRBJ1-1	.	CASRQSQNTEAFF	TGTGCCAGCAGACAGTCCCAGAACACTGAAGCTTTCTTT
once	TRBV5-1	TRBJ2-1	TRBD2	CASSVGTSGYNEQFF	TGCGCCAGCAGCGTTGGGACTAGCGGTTACAATGAGCAGTTCTTC
.	TRBV5-6	TRBJ1-1	TRBD1	CASSGTEGAEAFF	TGTGCCAGCAGCGGGACAGAGGGTGCTGAAGCTTTCTTT
.	TRBV19	TRBJ2-6	.	CASSLWVGDSGANVLTF	TGTGCCAGTAGCTTGTGGGTAGGGGACTCTGGGGCCAACGTCCTGACTTTC
.	TRBV7-9	TRBJ2-7	TRBD2	CASSQGQLAGVEQYF	TGTGCCAGCAGCCAGGGGCAACTAGCGGGAGTTGAGCAGTACTTC
.	TRBV2	TRBJ2-7	TRBD1	CASSHRDRGPYEQYF	TGTGCCAGCAGTCACCGGGACAGGGGGCCCTACGAGCAGTACTTC
.	TRBV30	TRBJ2-3	TRBD2	CAWSVRLGLAGGQGTDTQYF	TGTGCCTGGAGTGTACGTTTGGGACTAGCGGGGGGGCAGGGCACAGATACGCAGTATTTT
.	TRBV19	TRBJ2-3	TRBD1	CASRIRDRGGTDTQYF	TGTGCCAGTAGGATCCGGGACAGGGGCGGCACAGATACGCAGTATTTT
once	TRBV10-1	TRBJ1-5	TRBD1	CASSELAGGSNNQPQHF	TGCGCCAGCAGTGAGTTGGCAGGGGGCTCGAACAATCAGCCCCAGCATTTT
.	TRBV7-9	TRBJ2-7	.	CASSPEAVHEQYF	TGTGCCAGCAGCCCAGAAGCGGTCCACGAGCAGTACTTC
once	TRBV5-1	TRBJ1-1	.	CASSLGDTTGLDTEAFF	TGCGCCAGCAGCTTGGGGGACACAACGGGCCTTGACACTGAAGCTTTCTTT
once	TRBV30	TRBJ1-6	TRBD1	CAWSVLGGSPLHF	TGTGCCTGGAGTGTTTTAGGGGGCTCACCCCTCCACTTT
.	TRBV4-1	TRBJ1-2	.	CASSQDLTDSGYGYTF	TGCGCCAGCAGCCAAGATCTTACGGATTCAGGCTATGGCTACACCTTC
.	TRBV27	TRBJ1-2	TRBD1	CASSNWDRAINHYGYTF	TGTGCCAGCAGTAATTGGGACAGGGCTATTAACCACTATGGCTACACCTTC
.	TRBV15	TRBJ2-2	TRBD1	CATSRDQGAGELFF	TGTGCCACCAGCAGAGATCAGGGGGCCGGGGAGCTGTTTTTT
few	TRBV4-1	TRBJ2-3	TRBD2	CASSEGTSVGQYF	TGCGCCAGCAGCGAAGGGACTAGCGTGGGGCAGTATTTT
few	TRBV27	TRBJ2-2	TRBD2	CASSLYAASGRAAGELFF	TGTGCCAGCAGTTTATACGCGGCGAGCGGGAGGGCCGCCGGGGAGCTGTTTTTT
.	TRBV7-9	TRBJ2-2	TRBD1	CASSPAGTGMTGELFF	TGTGCCAGCAGCCCCGCGGGGACAGGAATGACCGGGGAGCTGTTTTTT
.	TRBV9	TRBJ2-2	TRBD1	CASSPETGASGELFF	TGTGCCAGCAGCCCGGAGACAGGGGCGAGCGGGGAGCTGTTTTTT
.	TRBV19	TRBJ2-1	.	CASKIGRGYNEQFF	TGTGCCAGTAAAATAGGGAGGGGGTACAATGAGCAGTTCTTC
.	TRBV7-9	TRBJ2-2	TRBD1	CASSSRDRGITGELFF	TGTGCCAGCAGCTCCCGGGACAGGGGGATAACCGGGGAGCTGTTTTTT
.	TRBV6-6	TRBJ2-7	TRBD2	CASRSGRDNEQYF	TGTGCCAGCAGGTCCGGGAGGGATAACGAGCAGTACTTC
.	TRBV27	TRBJ2-4	.	CASSLSLAKNIQYF	TGTGCCAGCAGTTTATCTCTAGCCAAAAACATTCAGTACTTC
.	TRBV7-2	TRBJ1-4	.	CASAKGGAHEKLFF	TGTGCCAGCGCGAAGGGGGGGGCGCATGAAAAACTGTTTTTT
.	TRBV28	TRBJ1-3	.	CASSLFGGRSGNTIYF	TGTGCCAGCAGTTTATTCGGCGGCCGCTCTGGAAACACCATATATTTT
.	TRBV13	TRBJ2-5	TRBD2	CASSLRTSGRETQYF	TGTGCCAGCAGCTTAAGGACTAGCGGGAGGGAGACCCAGTACTTC
.	TRBV6-5	TRBJ2-5	.	CASLRDFGETQYF	TGTGCCAGCCTCCGGGACTTCGGAGAGACCCAGTACTTC
.	TRBV9	TRBJ2-1	TRBD2	CASSVGTSGSNEQFF	TGTGCCAGCAGCGTAGGAACTAGCGGCTCCAATGAGCAGTTCTTC
.	TRBV5-8	TRBJ1-5	TRBD1	CASSLRDSGNQPQHF	TGTGCCAGCAGCCTCCGGGACAGCGGCAATCAGCCCCAGCATTTT
.	TRBV29-1	TRBJ2-5	.	CSVETGEYQETQYF	TGCAGCGTTGAGACAGGCGAGTACCAAGAGACCCAGTACTTC
.	TRBV27	TRBJ2-3	TRBD1	CASSLHRGESTDTQYF	TGTGCCAGCAGTTTACACAGGGGAGAAAGCACAGATACGCAGTATTTT
.	TRBV4-1	TRBJ2-7	TRBD1	CASSHREIRGNSYEQYF	TGCGCCAGCAGCCATAGGGAGATCAGGGGGAATTCCTACGAGCAGTACTTC
.	TRBV27	TRBJ1-2	TRBD1	CASSSSGTGTYGYTF	TGTGCCAGCAGTTCGTCCGGGACAGGGACCTATGGCTACACCTTC
once	TRBV2	TRBJ2-7	.	CASAGWYEQYF	TGTGCCAGCGCAGGGTGGTACGAGCAGTACTTC
.	TRBV30	TRBJ2-1	TRBD1	CAWVDSGTDTNEQFF	TGTGCCTGGGTGGATTCCGGGACAGATACCAATGAGCAGTTCTTC
.	TRBV28	TRBJ2-7	TRBD1	CASRARQGGSYEQYF	TGTGCCAGCAGGGCAAGACAGGGGGGTTCCTACGAGCAGTACTTC
.	TRBV4-1	TRBJ2-7	.	CASSHRDTSYEQYF	TGCGCCAGCAGCCACCGGGACACCTCCTACGAGCAGTACTTC
once	TRBV7-6	TRBJ1-1	TRBD1	CASSWTGGEYTEAFF	TGTGCCAGCAGCTGGACAGGGGGCGAGTACACTGAAGCTTTCTTT
.	TRBV5-4	TRBJ1-2	.	CASSWGGLDGYTF	TGTGCCAGCAGCTGGGGAGGGCTTGATGGCTACACCTTC
.	TRBV13	TRBJ2-7	.	CASSLGREVSGYEQYF	TGTGCCAGCAGCTTAGGTCGCGAGGTTAGCGGCTACGAGCAGTACTTC
few	TRBV11-2	TRBJ1-2	.	CASSLESWQFYGYTF	TGTGCCAGCAGCTTAGAGTCTTGGCAGTTCTATGGCTACACCTTC
.	TRBV5-1	TRBJ1-1	TRBD1	CASSPGQADTEAFF	TGCGCCAGCAGCCCGGGACAGGCAGACACTGAAGCTTTCTTT
.	TRBV10-3	TRBJ2-7	TRBD1	CAISGGQGDYEQYF	TGTGCCATCAGTGGAGGACAGGGGGACTACGAGCAGTACTTC
.	TRBV5-1	TRBJ2-3	.	CASSLDLSLEDLTQYF	TGCGCCAGCAGCTTGGACCTTAGTCTTGAGGATCTCACGCAGTATTTT
.	TRBV5-5	TRBJ1-2	.	CASSEGPGGLGYTF	TGTGCCAGCAGCGAGGGTCCGGGGGGGCTTGGCTACACCTTC
.	TRBV5-6	TRBJ2-2	TRBD2	CASSSGTTTGELFF	TGTGCCAGCAGCTCCGGGACTACCACCGGGGAGCTGTTTTTT
few	TRBV2	TRBJ2-1	TRBD2	CASTSSGNEQFF	TGTGCCAGCACCTCTAGCGGGAATGAGCAGTTCTTC
.	TRBV9	TRBJ2-3	TRBD2	CASSASGSTDTQYF	TGTGCCAGCAGCGCTAGCGGGAGCACAGATACGCAGTATTTT
.	TRBV28	TRBJ2-7	.	CASSSRDSPWEQYF	TGTGCCAGCAGTTCGCGGGACAGCCCCTGGGAGCAGTACTTC
.	TRBV5-6	TRBJ2-5	.	CASSLGVETQYF	TGTGCCAGCAGCTTGGGAGTTGAGACCCAGTACTTC
.	TRBV6-5	TRBJ2-7	TRBD2	CASSYGLAQTGGERYF	TGTGCCAGCAGTTACGGACTAGCCCAAACTGGGGGGGAGCGGTACTTC
.	TRBV5-4	TRBJ2-1	.	CASSLAGDNEQFF	TGTGCCAGCAGCTTAGCGGGCGACAATGAGCAGTTCTTC
.	TRBV4-1	TRBJ2-7	TRBD2	CASSSGGVYEQYF	TGCGCCAGCAGCTCGGGAGGGGTCTACGAGCAGTACTTC